This T cell receptor beta chain came from a study of response to subunit inactivated influenza vaccine. V lost 5 bases to trimming and J lost 0 bases, with 11 bases between them. The CDR3 sequence is 16 residues long. The V gene's germline CDR1 is SGHVS and CDR2 FNYEAQ. Each CDR3 protein is one row after TCRdb ran MiXCR on the RT-PCR reads. This sample has roughly 700,000 distinct CDR3 sequences, with around 13% found just once. The sequence was obtained from a man aged 45-65 years who received an inactivated influenza vaccine. Sequenced material: PBMCs from blood, taken around 15 days before vaccination. The chain has TRBV7-6 and TRBJ2-6; D call uncertain. The CDR3 sequence is CASSQDTHSGANVLTF. CDR3 DNA sequence: TGTGCCAGCAGCCAAGACACCCACTCTGGGGCCAACGTCCTGACTTTC. Together with reference TRBV7-6 and TRBJ2-6, the CDR3 gives the full variable domain: GAGVSQSPRYKVTKRGQDVALRCDPISGHVSLYWYRQALGQGPEFLTYFNYEAQQDKSGLPNDRFSAERPEGSISTLTIQRTEQRDSAMYRCASSQDTHSGANVLTFGAGSRLTVL.